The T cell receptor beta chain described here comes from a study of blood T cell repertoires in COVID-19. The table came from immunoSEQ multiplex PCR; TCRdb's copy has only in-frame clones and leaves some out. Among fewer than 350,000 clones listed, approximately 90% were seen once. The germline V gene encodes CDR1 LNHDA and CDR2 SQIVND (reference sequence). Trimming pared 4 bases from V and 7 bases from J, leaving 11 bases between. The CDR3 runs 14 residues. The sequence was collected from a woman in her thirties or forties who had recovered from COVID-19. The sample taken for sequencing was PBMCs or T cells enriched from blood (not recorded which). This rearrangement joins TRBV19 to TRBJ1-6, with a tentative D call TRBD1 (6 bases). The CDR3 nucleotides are TGTGCCAGTAGTACTCGGACAGTCAATTCACCCCTCCACTTT. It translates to CASSTRTVNSPLHF.